This T cell receptor (beta chain) was obtained from a study of T cells after yellow fever vaccination. Study-level results: Most clones from primary vaccination were detected again post-booster (roughly 95% CD4, 88% CD8). A small proportion of clonotypes was detected in both the CD4 and CD8 compartments. Though weaker, the secondary response peaked faster, on day 5 versus 15.

TCR cDNA, made by 5'RACE template switching, carried an added universal primer site and UMIs. TCRdb itself ran the 5' RACE reads through MiXCR, one entry per CDR3 protein. The table lists some 400,000 distinct CDR3 sequences, around 6.5% of them singletons. This clonotype was found many times. The antigen remains undetermined. There are 16 residues in the CDR3. V lost 2 bases and J 0 bases, leaving 13 bases between the germline ends. CDR1 is SGHRS, CDR2 YFSETQ, per germline. This specimen consisted of PBMCs, obtained 5 days after the yellow fever booster vaccination. The TCR was taken from a man between 25 and 39 years old who received the YFV17D yellow fever vaccine. This chain links TRBV5-1 with TRBJ2-3; the D gene is possibly TRBD1 (5 bases). This CDR3 reads CASSLQETGSTDTQYF. CDR3 nucleotides: TGCGCCAGCAGCTTACAGGAGACCGGTAGCACAGATACGCAGTATTTT. Together with reference TRBV5-1 and TRBJ2-3, the CDR3 gives the full variable domain: KAGVTQTPRYLIKTRGQQVTLSCSPISGHRSVSWYQQTPGQGLQFLFEYFSETQRNKGNFPGRFSGRQFSNSRSEMNVSTLELGDSALYLCASSLQETGSTDTQYFGPGTRLTVL.